This is a list of T cell receptor beta chains from one sample in a study of Graves' ophthalmopathy and Graves' hyperthyroidism. TCRdb re-derived calls from the multiplex PCR reads in MiXCR, one entry per CDR3 protein. Of over 200,000 distinct CDR3 sequences in the sample, 29% are singletons; the top ten hold about 9.3%. Sequenced input: peripheral blood. Receptor source: a man in his fifties with Graves' ophthalmopathy. Both conserved end residues are part of each CDR3. A D gene is named only where the DNA matches it firmly. Rows give clone size only sometimes, using once, few, many, or a class for an expanded clone.

abundance: many
j_gene: TRBJ2-6
v_gene: TRBV20-1
d_gene: TRBD1
CDR3aa: CSASDAGTGGAGANVLTF
CDR3nt: TGCAGTGCTAGCGACGCGGGGACAGGGGGCGCTGGGGCCAACGTCCTGACTTTC

abundance: many
j_gene: TRBJ2-3
v_gene: TRBV28
d_gene: -
CDR3aa: CASSLSYTDTQYF
CDR3nt: TGTGCCAGCAGTTTAAGCTACACAGATACGCAGTATTTT

abundance: many
j_gene: TRBJ2-7
v_gene: TRBV6-2/TRBV6-3
d_gene: -
CDR3aa: CASSYGLAIYEQYF
CDR3nt: TGTGCCAGCAGTTACGGGCTAGCAATCTACGAGCAGTACTTC

abundance: many
j_gene: TRBJ2-4
v_gene: TRBV6-1
d_gene: TRBD1
CDR3aa: CASQGEPAKNIQYF
CDR3nt: TGTGCCTCCCAGGGGGAGCCGGCAAAAAACATTCAGTACTTC

abundance: -
j_gene: TRBJ2-7
v_gene: TRBV10-3
d_gene: TRBD1
CDR3aa: CAITGTGGAEYF
CDR3nt: TGTGCCATTACCGGGACAGGGGGCGCCGAGTACTTC

abundance: many
j_gene: TRBJ2-7
v_gene: TRBV11-2
d_gene: TRBD2
CDR3aa: CASGKGLGITEQYF
CDR3nt: TGTGCCAGCGGAAAGGGACTAGGCATTACCGAGCAGTACTTC

abundance: many
j_gene: TRBJ1-2
v_gene: TRBV11-2
d_gene: -
CDR3aa: CASSLDLPFDGYTF
CDR3nt: TGTGCCAGCAGCTTAGATCTTCCTTTCGATGGCTACACCTTC

abundance: -
j_gene: TRBJ1-3
v_gene: TRBV6-5
d_gene: -
CDR3aa: CASSYAGRGNTIYF
CDR3nt: TGTGCCAGCAGTTACGCAGGGCGTGGAAACACCATATATTTT

abundance: once
j_gene: TRBJ1-2
v_gene: TRBV7-2
d_gene: -
CDR3aa: CASSLGRPHYTF
CDR3nt: TGTGCCAGCAGCCTAGGGCGGCCCCACTACACCTTC

abundance: many
j_gene: TRBJ1-5
v_gene: TRBV5-6
d_gene: -
CDR3aa: CASSLVGSGQPQHF
CDR3nt: TGTGCCAGCAGCTTGGTGGGGTCCGGTCAGCCCCAGCATTTT

abundance: many
j_gene: TRBJ2-5
v_gene: TRBV2
d_gene: -
CDR3aa: CASNNRGGETQYF
CDR3nt: TGTGCCAGCAACAACAGGGGGGGGGAGACCCAGTACTTC

abundance: many
j_gene: TRBJ1-2
v_gene: TRBV29-1
d_gene: -
CDR3aa: CSAKREHFPYGYTF
CDR3nt: TGCAGCGCTAAGAGGGAACACTTTCCCTATGGCTACACCTTC

abundance: many
j_gene: TRBJ1-1
v_gene: TRBV20-1
d_gene: -
CDR3aa: CSARDFLQGLNTEAFF
CDR3nt: TGCAGTGCTAGAGATTTTCTCCAGGGGTTGAACACTGAAGCTTTCTTT

abundance: many
j_gene: TRBJ2-5
v_gene: TRBV20-1
d_gene: TRBD2
CDR3aa: CSASVSLAALITETQYF
CDR3nt: TGCAGTGCTAGTGTCTCCCTAGCGGCCCTAATTACAGAGACCCAGTACTTC

abundance: many
j_gene: TRBJ2-5
v_gene: TRBV7-2
d_gene: -
CDR3aa: CASSLVGGGPQETQYF
CDR3nt: TGTGCCAGCAGCTTAGTGGGGGGAGGCCCCCAAGAGACCCAGTACTTC

abundance: many
j_gene: TRBJ2-7
v_gene: TRBV19
d_gene: -
CDR3aa: CASSIVQGTYEQYF
CDR3nt: TGTGCCAGTAGTATCGTCCAGGGCACCTACGAGCAGTACTTC

abundance: few
j_gene: TRBJ2-5
v_gene: TRBV12-5
d_gene: TRBD1
CDR3aa: CASGGRTGGKTQYF
CDR3nt: TGTGCTAGTGGCGGACGGACAGGGGGGAAGACCCAGTACTTC

abundance: -
j_gene: TRBJ2-7
v_gene: TRBV10-3
d_gene: -
CDR3aa: CAISGEGFGGEQYF
CDR3nt: TGTGCCATCAGTGGGGAAGGTTTTGGGGGCGAGCAGTACTTC

abundance: many
j_gene: TRBJ1-6
v_gene: TRBV6-1
d_gene: TRBD1
CDR3aa: CASSDGQGGVPLHF
CDR3nt: TGTGCCAGCAGTGACGGACAGGGCGGGGTGCCCCTCCACTTT

abundance: many
j_gene: TRBJ2-7
v_gene: TRBV20-1
d_gene: -
CDR3aa: CSARGRRQAGSYEQYF
CDR3nt: TGCAGTGCTAGAGGGCGTCGTCAGGCGGGTTCCTACGAGCAGTACTTC

abundance: -
j_gene: TRBJ2-5
v_gene: TRBV7-9
d_gene: -
CDR3aa: CASSGRTTPQETQYF
CDR3nt: TGTGCCAGCAGCGGCCGGACAACGCCACAAGAGACCCAGTACTTC

abundance: -
j_gene: TRBJ1-2
v_gene: TRBV7-8
d_gene: -
CDR3aa: CASSEPGLGYGYTF
CDR3nt: TGTGCCAGCAGCGAACCGGGACTGGGCTATGGCTACACCTTC

abundance: -
j_gene: TRBJ1-1
v_gene: TRBV10-3
d_gene: -
CDR3aa: CAISERVGNTEAFF
CDR3nt: TGTGCCATCAGTGAGAGGGTAGGGAACACTGAAGCTTTCTTT

abundance: many
j_gene: TRBJ1-5
v_gene: TRBV19
d_gene: -
CDR3aa: CASRPSGISNQPQHF
CDR3nt: TGTGCCAGTAGGCCATCGGGGATTAGCAATCAGCCCCAGCATTTT

abundance: few
j_gene: TRBJ1-1
v_gene: TRBV12-3/TRBV12-4
d_gene: -
CDR3aa: CATTEGRGAGTEAFF
CDR3nt: TGTGCCACCACCGAGGGGCGAGGGGCAGGTACTGAAGCTTTCTTT

abundance: many
j_gene: TRBJ1-3
v_gene: TRBV24-1
d_gene: TRBD1
CDR3aa: CATSETGAHGNTIYF
CDR3nt: TGTGCCACCAGTGAAACAGGGGCACATGGAAACACCATATATTTT

abundance: many
j_gene: TRBJ2-7
v_gene: TRBV28
d_gene: TRBD1
CDR3aa: CASSLFRGQGYEQYF
CDR3nt: TGTGCCAGCAGTTTGTTCAGGGGGCAAGGATACGAGCAGTACTTC